The clone carrying this T cell receptor beta chain turned up a few times. Its specificity is unknown. The entry originates in a study of cytomegalovirus exposure and HLA in healthy donors. Those who donated were healthy bone marrow donors. Study-level results: The study recorded more than 150 TCR beta chains that were cytomegalovirus-associated. A few chains linked to CMV were shown in vitro to be specific for CMV antigens. Highly shared variants forming one cluster were likely a sequencing artifact.

The PCR contained 60 Vbeta and 13 Jbeta primers. The assay was immunoSEQ multiplex PCR, and TCRdb's table has in-frame clones only and misses some. The table lists roughly 140,000 clones, 55% to 80% of them singletons. The CDR3 length is 12 residues. Germline V gene data show CDR1 as SNHLY and CDR2 as FYNNEI. V gave up 8 bases and J gave up 5 bases; unmatched junction bases: 3. The TCR comes from a woman in her sixties or seventies in good health and CMV-seropositive. The V call is TRBV2, the J call TRBJ2-7, with 10 bases matching TRBD1. The sample was PBMCs. DNA for the CDR3: TGTGCCAGCCGGGACAGGGGCCACGAGCAGTACTTC. It is translated as CASRDRGHEQYF.